This entry features one T cell receptor (beta chain) sequence. The V end lost 5 bases, the J end lost 1 base, and 17 bases lay between the germline ends. The CDR3 is made up of 17 amino acids. CDR1 is PRHDT and CDR2 is FYEKMQ in the germline V gene (reference sequence). The data stem from a study of OX40 agonist ivuxolimab in advanced cancers. Assay: immunoSEQ multiplex PCR; the TCRdb copy retains only in-frame clones and omits some. The data hold 8,500 to 13,000 clones, with around 74% observed a single time. This rearrangement joins TRBV13 to TRBJ2-2; a possible D gene is TRBD1 (6 bases). This clonotype originated in an adult with an advanced solid tumor such as melanoma, head and neck, liver or kidney cancer. The specimen was CD4+ or CD8+ T cells sorted from blood, collected in a trial of the OX40 agonist ivuxolimab. The CDR3 coding sequence is TGTGCCAGCAGCGAAATTGGTGGGGGCCGGAACACCGGGGAGCTGTTTTTT. It encodes CASSEIGGGRNTGELFF.